The 10 T cell receptor beta chains in this list originate from one sample, sequenced in a study of shared clonotypes between healthy human individuals. The method was immunoSEQ multiplex PCR; TCRdb's version includes in-frame clones alone and lacks a portion of them. The data contain about 2.4 million clones, more than 85% of them singletons. Sequenced input: naive CD4+ T cells from PBMCs. Subset meaning: CD45RA+ positively selected. The receptors shown here come from a man aged 18 to 29 in good health. Some clones in this sample may be carry-over from other donors' samples.

This clone was detected once. The chain employs TRBV30 and TRBJ2-3, with D unclear. Trimming cost V 2 bases and J 4 bases, with 13 bases left between them. The length of the CDR3 is 14 residues. Looked up from germline, CDR1 is GTSNPN and CDR2 is SVGIG (reference sequence). This CDR3 is CAWSPERVADTQYF. The DNA of the CDR3 is TGTGCCTGGAGTCCAGAAAGAGTAGCAGATACGCAGTATTTT.

The chain couples TRBV28 to TRBJ2-7, with 12 bases identical to TRBD2. CDR1 and CDR2 from the germline V gene are MDHEN and SYDVKM. CDR3 length: 17 residues. Germline trimming cut 4 bases from V and 1 base from J; bases unmatched to any gene: 8. The CDR3 region is CASSSSGLAGSSYEQYF. Written as DNA, the CDR3 is TGTGCCAGCAGTTCCTCGGGACTAGCGGGTTCTTCCTACGAGCAGTACTTC.

Points on this clone: The same CDR3 can be traced to other DNA sequences in this sample. The J gene is TRBJ2-7, the V gene TRBV5-1; tentatively, D is TRBD1 (6 bases). CDR1 and CDR2 (germline): SGHRS, YFSETQ. V was pared by 0 bases and J by 2 bases, with 9 bases between. CDR3 length equals 14 residues. The DNA of the CDR3 is TGCGCCAGCAGCTTGGCAGGGGCGGCCTACGAGCAGTACTTC. Its protein is CASSLAGAAYEQYF.

This chain connects TRBV18 to TRBJ2-5; D is uncertain. Between the trimmed V and J ends, which lost 1 base and 4 bases, there was a span of 13 bases. The germline CDR1 and CDR2 sequences are KGHSH and LQKENI. CDR3 length: 15 amino acids. In DNA form, the CDR3 reads TGTGCCAGCTCACCACAGTCTACCCTCCGAGAGACCCAGTACTTC. It encodes CASSPQSTLRETQYF. Supplemented by reference TRBV18 and TRBJ2-5, the full variable domain reads NAGVMQNPRHLVRRRGQEARLRCSPMKGHSHVYWYRQLPEEGLKFMVYLQKENIIDESGMPKERFSAEFPKEGPSILRIQQVVRGDSAAYFCASSPQSTLRETQYFGPGTRLLVL.

As for this clone: A junction boundary mismatches the germline segment, possibly from a read error. The V gene is TRBV28, the J gene TRBJ1-6, with D perhaps TRBD1 (6 bases). CDR1 MDHEN and CDR2 SYDVKM come from the germline V gene. The CDR3 is 11 amino acids. This chain's CDR3 is CASSSGQNDYF. The DNA of the CDR3 is TGTGCCAGCAGCTCCGGACAGAACGACTACTTT.

V is TRBV30 and J is TRBJ2-1; 9 nucleotides line up with TRBD2. The germline V gene encodes CDR1 GTSNPN and CDR2 SVGIG (reference sequence). Trimming at V came to 6 bases and at J to 2 bases, leaving 14 bases not matched to a gene. The CDR3 totals 17 residues. CDR3 protein: CACYLRLAGRTYNEQFF. CDR3 sequence (DNA): TGTGCCTGTTATCTCAGGCTAGCGGGGAGAACCTACAATGAGCAGTTCTTC.

The chain recombines TRBV7-2 with TRBJ2-7; D perhaps matches TRBD2 (5 bases). V was cut by 2 bases and J by 7 bases, with 18 bases left in between. Germline lookup yields CDR1 SGHTA and CDR2 FQGNSA. The CDR3 has 15 amino acids. CDR3 DNA sequence: TGTGCCAGCAGCTTATTTGGAACAGTACCGGGGGAGCAGTACTTC. This translates into CASSLFGTVPGEQYF.

The rearrangement links TRBV29-1 to TRBJ2-2, with 7 nucleotides matching TRBD1. V shed 5 bases and J 9 bases; nucleotides not matched to a gene: 3. The CDR3 extends over 11 amino acids. Germline CDR1 is SQVTM and CDR2 is ANQGSEA. The CDR3 DNA reads TGCAGCGTTAGCAGGGGGAGGGAGCTGTTTTTT. This sequence encodes CSVSRGRELFF.

In the case of this clone: Within the sample, other DNA sequences also encode this same CDR3. The chain uses TRBV7-9 and TRBJ1-3, with D possibly being TRBD1 (5 bases). Per germline, CDR1 SEHNR and CDR2 FQNEAQ (reference sequence). V gave up 5 bases and J gave up 2 bases, with 16 bases separating them. This CDR3 comprises 16 residues. DNA for the CDR3: TGTGCCAGCAGCCTAACTCCGGGGGGAGCTGGAAACACCATATATTTT. It encodes CASSLTPGGAGNTIYF. The full variable domain, with the rest looked up from reference TRBV7-9 and TRBJ1-3, is DTGVSQNPRHKITKRGQNVTFRCDPISEHNRLYWYRQTLGQGPEFLTYFQNEAQLEKSRLLSDRFSAERPKGSFSTLEIQRTEQGDSAMYLCASSLTPGGAGNTIYFGEGSWLTVV.

The genes are TRBV2 and TRBJ2-2; 12 bases agree with TRBD2. The CDR3 is made up of 18 amino acids. The junction had 4 bases not matched to a gene; V was cut back by 2 bases and J by 0 bases. Germline-derived CDR1 and CDR2 are SNHLY and FYNNEI. CDR3 in amino acids: CASSELAGGVANTGELFF. In DNA, the CDR3 is TGTGCCAGCAGTGAACTAGCGGGAGGGGTAGCGAACACCGGGGAGCTGTTTTTT.